Listed here are 30 T cell receptor beta chains from one sample, sequenced in a study of spatial heterogeneity in lung cancer. In TCRdb, the 5' RACE reads were re-called with MiXCR into one record per CDR3 protein. The table lists some 110,000 distinct CDR3 sequences, 12% of them singletons. Time point denoted: blood at routine non-recurrence follow-up after resection. Sequencing of whole RNA from tumor, nontumor lung or frozen PBMC involved no sorting. The input for sequencing was PBMCs, taken at follow-up. The source is a male donor with early-stage non-small cell lung cancer.

This clonotype was recorded a few times. V gene TRBV10-3 combines with J gene TRBJ1-2; D is undetermined. The CDR3 extends over 13 amino acids. Germline values: CDR1 ENHRY, CDR2 SYGVKD. Trimming took 8 bases from V and 5 from J, leaving 15 bases between them. The CDR3 DNA reads as TGTGCCATCCAAGTGTCCGTATCGTATGGCTACACCTTC. It is translated as CAIQVSVSYGYTF.

This clonotype was seen only a few times. The rearrangement links TRBV10-3 to TRBJ2-2; 8 nucleotides match TRBD1. This CDR3 spans 15 amino acids. The J segment lost 0 bases and the V segment lost 6 bases, leaving 3 bases of the junction unmatched. Germline lookup yields CDR1 ENHRY and CDR2 SYGVKD. The CDR3 reads CAIRAGGANTGELFF. The CDR3 nucleotides read TGTGCCATCAGAGCAGGGGGCGCGAACACCGGGGAGCTGTTTTTT.

The chain links TRBV2 to TRBJ1-1; D may be TRBD1 (6 bases). V was cut by 7 bases and J by 1 base, with 10 bases left in between. Looked up from germline, CDR1 is SNHLY and CDR2 is FYNNEI. This CDR3 contains 13 residues. The CDR3 sequence: CASNPRGNTEAFF. CDR3 bases: TGTGCCAGCAATCCCAGGGGGAACACTGAAGCTTTCTTT.

DNA of the CDR3: TGTGCCAGCAGCCAAGGGGCGTCAATGGGGGTCTTCGCCTACGAGCAGTACTTC. It specifies CASSQGASMGVFAYEQYF. V and J are TRBV4-2 and TRBJ2-7; possibly TRBD1 or TRBD2 for D (5 bases each). Per germline, CDR1 LGHNA and CDR2 YNFKEQ. Trimming stripped 1 base from V and 2 bases from J, with 21 bases between. The CDR3 runs 18 residues.

This clonotype was seen at least ten times. The chain employs TRBV12-3 or TRBV12-4 and TRBJ2-3; 8 bases match TRBD2. Trimming removed 8 bases from V and 0 bases from J; junction bases left unmatched: 10. This CDR3 region has 16 residues. In DNA form, the CDR3 reads TGTGCCAGCGGATTAGCGGGGACCTGGAGCACAGATACGCAGTATTTT. Translating it yields CASGLAGTWSTDTQYF.

This clonotype occurred a few times. The V gene is TRBV20-1, the J gene TRBJ1-2; 8 bases match TRBD1. CDR3 length: 12 residues. Germline CDR1 is DFQATT and CDR2 is SNEGSKA (reference sequence). J gave up 5 bases and V 6 bases, and 5 bases lay outside the gene matches. The chain's CDR3 is CSARGTGYGYTF. The CDR3 region has the DNA TGCAGTGCGAGGGGGACAGGATATGGCTACACCTTC.

This clonotype showed up many times. The chain employs TRBV12-3 or TRBV12-4 and TRBJ2-7; TRBD2 matches 8 bases. The junction had 8 bases not matched to a gene; V was cut back by 5 bases and J by 2 bases. The CDR3 runs 15 residues. The CDR3, as DNA: TGTGCCAGCAGTCGCCGCAGCGGGGGAACCTACGAGCAGTACTTC. This codes for CASSRRSGGTYEQYF.

The rearrangement joins TRBV7-2 to TRBJ2-7; possibly TRBD2 for D (6 bases). Deletions cut 1 base from V and 11 bases from J, with 21 bases between. CDR1 and CDR2 (germline): SGHTA, FQGNSA. The CDR3 runs 15 residues. As DNA, the CDR3 is TGTGCCAGCAGCTTAGGATCTCTGGGGAGGACCTTTAAGTACTTC. This gives the protein CASSLGSLGRTFKYF.

The J gene is TRBJ2-5, the V gene TRBV12-3 or TRBV12-4; 9 positions agree with TRBD1. This CDR3 has 14 amino acids. V shed 5 bases, J shed 5 bases, and the junction held 6 bases outside the gene matches. The CDR3 DNA reads TGTGCCAGCAGTCTACAGGGGGCAGGGGAGACCCAGTACTTC. Translation gives CASSLQGAGETQYF.

The chain couples TRBV5-1 to TRBJ2-3; the match to TRBD2 covers 7 bases. CDR3 length equals 15 residues. Germline V gene sequence: CDR1 SGHRS, CDR2 YFSETQ. V lost 2 bases to trimming and J lost 1 base; unmatched junction nucleotides: 4. The CDR3 is CASSFLAEGTDTQYF. Written as DNA, the CDR3 is TGCGCCAGCAGCTTCCTAGCGGAGGGCACAGATACGCAGTATTTT. The full variable domain, with the rest looked up from reference TRBV5-1 and TRBJ2-3, is KAGVTQTPRYLIKTRGQQVTLSCSPISGHRSVSWYQQTPGQGLQFLFEYFSETQRNKGNFPGRFSGRQFSNSRSEMNVSTLELGDSALYLCASSFLAEGTDTQYFGPGTRLTVL.

The V call is TRBV19, the J call TRBJ2-1, with a possible D match to TRBD2 (5 bases). CDR1 is LNHDA, CDR2 SQIVND, per germline (reference sequence). V was shortened by 1 base and J by 12 bases, with 19 bases between the two germline ends. The CDR3 extends over 15 amino acids. CDR3 residues: CASSIGLALPAGQFF. In nucleotides, the CDR3 is TGTGCCAGTAGTATAGGGCTAGCCCTACCCGCTGGGCAGTTCTTC. The full variable domain, rest sourced from reference TRBV19 and TRBJ2-1, is DGGITQSPKYLFRKEGQNVTLSCEQNLNHDAMYWYRQDPGQGLRLIYYSQIVNDFQKGDIAEGYSVSREKKESFPLTVTSAQKNPTAFYLCASSIGLALPAGQFFGPGTRLTVL.

This clonotype was found a few times. The rearrangement links TRBV5-1 to TRBJ1-1, with TRBD1 as a possible D gene (5 bases). This CDR3 region has 15 residues. V was clipped by 10 bases and J by 1 base, with 20 bases between them. CDR1 and CDR2 (germline): SGHRS, YFSETQ. CDR3 DNA: TGCGCCTCCTCCTTGATGGGGGTCCCGAACACTGAAGCTTTCTTT. Translation gives CASSLMGVPNTEAFF.

This clonotype occurred a few times. This sequence joins TRBV19 and TRBJ2-1; 12 bases are shared with TRBD2. Trimming removed 3 bases from V and 0 bases from J; junction bases left unmatched: 6. Per the germline V gene, CDR1 is LNHDA and CDR2 is SQIVND (reference sequence). The length of the CDR3 is 18 residues. CDR3 sequence (DNA): TGTGCCAGTAGTATCCAGAGACTAGCGGGGGCCTCCTACAATGAGCAGTTCTTC. This sequence encodes CASSIQRLAGASYNEQFF.

The chain recombines TRBV11-1 with TRBJ1-6, with 9 bases that match TRBD1. With V trimmed by 5 bases and J by 5 bases, 4 bases remained unmatched. CDR1 is SGHAT, CDR2 FQDESV, per germline (reference sequence). The CDR3 covers 15 residues. The CDR3 coding sequence is TGTGCCAGCAGCCTCACAGGGGGCGATAATTCACCCCTCCACTTT. It is translated as CASSLTGGDNSPLHF.

This clonotype was recorded many times. The chain carries TRBV6-5 and TRBJ1-3; a possible D gene is TRBD1 (5 bases). CDR3 length: 18 amino acids. V lost 0 bases and J lost 0, with 15 bases in between. The germline gives CDR1 MNHEY, CDR2 SVGAGI. The chain's CDR3 is CASSYSMPTGSSGNTIYF. Here the CDR3 DNA reads TGTGCCAGCAGTTACTCGATGCCAACAGGAAGCTCTGGAAACACCATATATTTT.

This clonotype appeared many times. The chain joins TRBV9 to TRBJ2-5, with D possibly matching TRBD2 (6 bases). CDR3 length equals 16 residues. V was trimmed by 0 bases and J by 3 bases, leaving 15 bases between them. Per germline, CDR1 SGDLS and CDR2 YYNGEE. CDR3 nucleotides: TGTGCCAGCAGCGTAGGAGGACTACCACGGAAAGAGACCCAGTACTTC. Its protein is CASSVGGLPRKETQYF.

Turning to this clonotype: This could be a read error, since a much larger clone is one nucleotide away. The CDR3 ends on some other residue instead of the conserved phenylalanine or tryptophan, so this is likely a read error. This chain uses TRBV19 with TRBJ2-1; D may match TRBD1 or TRBD2 (5 bases each). Trimming removed 5 bases at V and 6 bases at J, with 14 bases between. Per germline, CDR1 LNHDA and CDR2 SQIVND (reference sequence). The CDR3 sequence is 14 residues long. The CDR3 loop reads CASSSGPFGNEQFS. The CDR3, as DNA: TGTGCCAGTAGTTCGGGACCTTTCGGCAATGAGCAGTTCTCC.

This clonotype showed up just a few times. The chain combines TRBV28 with TRBJ2-3; 10 bases align to TRBD2. This CDR3 is 15 amino acids long. Unmatched junction bases numbered 7, after V lost 2 bases and J lost 8 bases. CDR1 is MDHEN and CDR2 is SYDVKM in the germline V gene. The DNA of the CDR3 is TGTGCCAGCAGTTTAGGGCTAGCGGGGGTGGGTACGCAGTATTTT. Its protein is CASSLGLAGVGTQYF.

This clonotype was counted a few times. The V and J genes are TRBV7-9 and TRBJ1-1; no clear D gene. The V end was cut by 2 bases, the J end by 8 bases, with 12 bases between. CDR1 is SEHNR, CDR2 FQNEAQ, per germline (reference sequence). The CDR3 totals 13 residues. In DNA, the CDR3 is TGTGCCAGCAGCTTATCTTACGTTCCCGAAGCTTTCTTT. Translating gives CASSLSYVPEAFF.

The sample holds many counts of this clonotype. The chain has TRBV24-1 and TRBJ1-1; D gene uncertain. V lost 4 bases, J lost 11 bases, and 10 bases lay in between. There are 11 residues in the CDR3. Germline V gives CDR1 KGHDR, CDR2 SFDVKD. The CDR3 sequence is CATSEGRGAFF. CDR3 in DNA: TGTGCCACCAGTGAGGGGAGAGGCGCTTTCTTT.

In this sample, this clonotype turned up a few times. Here the CDR3 reads CASSPGTVTEAFF. The CDR3 DNA reads as TGTGCCAGCAGTCCAGGGACAGTCACTGAAGCTTTCTTT. The chain couples TRBV12-3 or TRBV12-4 to TRBJ1-1; 7 nucleotides align to TRBD1. After removal of 5 bases from V and 4 bases from J, the junction contained 4 bases not matched to a gene. This CDR3 is 13 amino acids long.

The table lists this clonotype with a few counts. V and J are TRBV10-3 and TRBJ1-5; D not resolved. The CDR3 spans 18 residues. The V end was cut by 7 bases, the J end by 4 bases, with 26 bases between. Germline-derived CDR1 and CDR2 are ENHRY and SYGVKD. Here the CDR3 reads CAITPPDAAGLGNQPQHF. CDR3 nucleotides: TGTGCCATCACACCCCCCGACGCAGCTGGGTTGGGGAATCAGCCCCAGCATTTT.

CDR3 amino acids: CASSVGGQVGGELFF. CDR3 nucleotide sequence: TGTGCCAGCAGCGTAGGGGGACAGGTCGGCGGGGAGCTGTTTTTT. The gene calls are TRBV9 and TRBJ2-2; 8 positions agree with TRBD1. This CDR3 comprises 15 residues. Germline CDR1 reads SGDLS; CDR2 reads YYNGEE. With 0 bases clipped from V and 7 bases from J, the junction kept 5 bases outside the gene matches.

Ten or more counts support this clonotype. The V gene is TRBV27, the J gene TRBJ1-6, with D unresolved. The CDR3 consists of 13 residues. Trimming took 3 bases from V and 6 from J, leaving 6 bases between them. CDR1 is MNHEY, CDR2 SMNVEV, per germline (reference sequence). The CDR3 DNA reads as TGTGCCAGCAGTTTTGGTCTTAATTCACCCCTCCACTTT. Its translation is CASSFGLNSPLHF.

This sequence joins TRBV7-8 and TRBJ2-1; D ambiguous. The CDR3 runs 13 residues. The germline V gene has CDR1 SGHVS and CDR2 FQNEAQ. Trimming pared 3 bases from V and 5 bases from J, leaving 8 bases between. CDR3 amino acids: CASSLGSHNEQFF. The CDR3 DNA is TGTGCCAGCAGCTTGGGATCTCACAATGAGCAGTTCTTC.

V and J are TRBV7-2 and TRBJ2-5; weak D call: TRBD1 (5 bases). The germline CDR1 and CDR2 sequences are SGHTA and FQGNSA. V shed 5 bases and J shed 5 bases, with 15 bases lying between them. The CDR3 totals 14 residues. In DNA form, the CDR3 reads TGTGCCAGCAGCCCAGGGATGACTGCGGAGACCCAGTACTTC. It yields the protein CASSPGMTAETQYF.

This clonotype was recorded at least ten times. The chain is built from TRBV20-1 and TRBJ2-3, with a tentative D call TRBD1 (5 bases). Germline assignment: CDR1 DFQATT and CDR2 SNEGSKA (reference sequence). The CDR3 has 13 amino acids. V lost 4 bases and J 6 bases, leaving 14 bases between the germline ends. CDR3 in DNA: TGCAGTGCTACGGGTTTAGGGGTGGATACGCAGTATTTT. Translation gives CSATGLGVDTQYF.

This clonotype occurred many times. This sequence joins TRBV29-1 and TRBJ1-2; 7 bases fit TRBD1. The germline V gene has CDR1 SQVTM and CDR2 ANQGSEA. J gave up 4 bases and V 8 bases, and 7 bases lay outside the gene matches. The CDR3 has 12 residues. CDR3 nucleotide sequence: TGCAGCTTTCTGACAGGGACCTATGGCTACACCTTC. Translating gives CSFLTGTYGYTF.

V usage is TRBV10-3 and J usage is TRBJ1-6; D is possibly TRBD1 (5 bases). CDR1 and CDR2 (germline): ENHRY, SYGVKD. Trimming stripped 6 bases from V and 9 bases from J, with 15 bases between. The CDR3 is made up of 14 amino acids. The CDR3 sequence: CAIRGEGNFSPLHF. CDR3 coding DNA: TGTGCCATCAGGGGGGAGGGGAATTTTTCACCCCTCCACTTT.

Ten or more counts support this clonotype. The chain joins TRBV18 to TRBJ1-1; D gene ambiguous. Trimming shortened V by 5 bases and J by 1 base, and 11 bases separated the two germline ends. CDR1 KGHSH and CDR2 LQKENI come from the germline V gene. CDR3 length: 14 amino acids. CDR3 region: CASSSRNTNTEAFF. In nucleotides, the CDR3 is TGTGCCAGCTCATCACGTAACACGAACACTGAAGCTTTCTTT. Drawing the rest from reference TRBV18 and TRBJ1-1, the complete variable domain is NAGVMQNPRHLVRRRGQEARLRCSPMKGHSHVYWYRQLPEEGLKFMVYLQKENIIDESGMPKERFSAEFPKEGPSILRIQQVVRGDSAAYFCASSSRNTNTEAFFGQGTRLTVV.